The 26 T cell receptor beta chains below come from one sample, sequenced in a study of blood T cells in healthy people across ages. Primed by a sample-barcoded 5' primer and a J-beta primer mix, a second PCR proceeded for 7 to 11 cycles. TCRdb re-analysed the 5' RACE reads in MiXCR, keeping a single row per CDR3 protein. The table shows more than 1.4 million distinct CDR3 sequences, with 40% to 50% occurring only once. What was sequenced was blood. All receptors derive from a woman aged 18 to 35 in good health.

This clonotype was seen only a few times. V and J are TRBV20-1 and TRBJ2-3; 9 nucleotides align to TRBD1. Germline CDR1 is DFQATT and CDR2 is SNEGSKA (reference sequence). The J segment lost 1 base and the V segment lost 6 bases, leaving 8 bases of the junction unmatched. The CDR3 is 15 amino acids. CDR3 region: CSAPRGTGRTDTQYF. The CDR3 nucleotides are TGCAGTGCCCCGCGCGGGACAGGGCGCACAGATACGCAGTATTTT.

The chain joins TRBV6-6 to TRBJ2-1; 8 bases map to TRBD1. This CDR3 comprises 15 residues. Trimming removed 6 bases from V and 1 base from J; junction bases left unmatched: 5. Per germline, CDR1 MNHNY and CDR2 SVGAGI (reference sequence). This CDR3 is CASSHRGESYNEQFF. DNA for the CDR3: TGTGCCAGCAGCCACAGGGGGGAGTCCTACAATGAGCAGTTCTTC.

This chain connects TRBV20-1 to TRBJ2-5; no reliable D call. Germline CDR1 is DFQATT and CDR2 is SNEGSKA (reference sequence). V gave up 2 bases and J gave up 5 bases, with 12 bases separating them. This CDR3 contains 13 residues. The CDR3 DNA reads TGCAGTGCTAGAAATCCAGGTGGGGAGACCCAGTACTTC. It specifies CSARNPGGETQYF.

The V gene is TRBV20-1, the J gene TRBJ2-2, with TRBD2 as a possible D gene (6 bases). V was clipped by 0 bases and J by 4 bases, with 15 bases between them. The CDR3 extends over 16 amino acids. From germline, CDR1 is DFQATT and CDR2 SNEGSKA (reference sequence). CDR3 coding DNA: TGCAGTGCTAGAGATCACGGCCCGCGGGGCACCGGGGAGCTGTTTTTT. Amino acids: CSARDHGPRGTGELFF.

This clonotype was observed a few times. The CDR3 nucleotides read TGTGCCAGCAGAATCCAGGGGGTTTTCAATTCACCCCTCCACTTT. This sequence encodes CASRIQGVFNSPLHF. This sequence joins TRBV28 and TRBJ1-6; TRBD1 matches 7 bases. V was clipped by 6 bases and J by 7 bases; unmatched bases: 9. Per germline, CDR1 MDHEN and CDR2 SYDVKM. The CDR3 has 15 amino acids. Variable domain in full (rest from reference TRBV28 and TRBJ1-6): DVKVTQSSRYLVKRTGEKVFLECVQDMDHENMFWYRQDPGLGLRLIYFSYDVKMKEKGDIPEGYSVSREKKERFSLILESASTNQTSMYLCASRIQGVFNSPLHFGNGTRLTVT.

In its sample, this clonotype was seen once. The chain couples TRBV3-1 to TRBJ1-5; a possible D gene is TRBD1 (6 bases). Germline values: CDR1 LGHDT, CDR2 YNNKEL (reference sequence). The CDR3 has 15 residues. V was trimmed by 4 bases and J by 7 bases, leaving 17 bases between them. CDR3 DNA: TGTGCCAGCAGCCCTACATCGGGACATTTCCAGCCCCAGCATTTT. Protein: CASSPTSGHFQPQHF.

There are a few counts of this clonotype. J is TRBJ2-7 and V is TRBV6-1, with D perhaps TRBD1 (6 bases). V was cut by 8 bases and J by 3 bases, with 23 bases left in between. Germline lookup yields CDR1 MNHNS and CDR2 SASEGT. The length of the CDR3 is 16 residues. The CDR3 spells CASGRHLRDTNYEQYF. CDR3 bases: TGTGCCAGCGGTCGACACTTGAGGGACACTAACTACGAGCAGTACTTC.

The chain is built from TRBV2 and TRBJ2-4, with a possible D match to TRBD1 (6 bases). The DNA end is a closer match to TRBJ2-7, so the J assignment may be wrong. This CDR3 region has 14 residues. CDR1 SNHLY and CDR2 FYNNEI come from the germline V gene. In nucleotides, the CDR3 is TGTGCCAGCAGGGAGCCGCAGACAGGTCCCGAGCAGTACTTC. This translates into CASREPQTGPEQYF.

This clonotype was detected many times. The chain uses TRBV27 and TRBJ2-7; no clear D gene. Between the trimmed V and J ends, which lost 4 bases and 0 bases, there was a span of 7 bases. The germline V gene has CDR1 MNHEY and CDR2 SMNVEV (reference sequence). This CDR3 has 13 amino acids. The CDR3 reads CASSSRPSYEQYF. The CDR3 DNA reads as TGTGCCAGCAGTTCCAGGCCCTCCTACGAGCAGTACTTC.

The rearrangement uses TRBV25-1 and TRBJ1-2; maybe TRBD1 (6 bases). CDR1 MGHDK and CDR2 SYGVNS come from the germline V gene. V was clipped by 3 bases and J by 2 bases, with 10 bases between them. The CDR3 has 14 residues. The CDR3 sequence: CASSERQGNYGYTF. DNA of the CDR3: TGTGCCAGCAGTGAGCGGCAGGGGAACTATGGCTACACCTTC.

The rearrangement links TRBV5-1 to TRBJ2-4, with TRBD2 matching over 9 bases. The J call may be mistaken, given a closer DNA end match to TRBJ2-7. Germline lookup yields CDR1 SGHRS and CDR2 YFSETQ. This CDR3 has 15 residues. This chain's CDR3 is CASSPVASGNYEQYF. The CDR3 nucleotides are TGCGCCAGCAGCCCGGTGGCTAGCGGGAACTACGAGCAGTACTTC.

The V and J genes are TRBV6-2 or TRBV6-3 and TRBJ2-7, with D uncertain. The CDR3 totals 12 residues. Trimming removed 4 bases from V and 4 bases from J, with 8 bases in between. From germline, CDR1 is MNHEY and CDR2 SVGEGT. CDR3 sequence (DNA): TGTGCCAGCAGTTCAAATCTTTACGAGCAGTACTTC. Residues: CASSSNLYEQYF.

The genes are TRBV29-1 and TRBJ2-5; the D gene is possibly TRBD2 (6 bases). Germline V lookup: CDR1 SQVTM, CDR2 ANQGSEA. V shed 6 bases and J shed 1 base, with 12 bases lying between them. This CDR3 is 13 amino acids long. CDR3 sequence (DNA): TGCAGCGTCCCTGGGGGGTTCCAAGAGACCCAGTACTTC. It codes for CSVPGGFQETQYF.

In its sample, this clonotype was seen once. The chain employs TRBV6-5 and TRBJ1-2; 7 bases match TRBD1. The CDR3 length is 12 residues. After removal of 0 bases from V and 9 bases from J, the junction contained 1 base not matched to a gene. Germline CDR1 MNHEY, CDR2 SVGAGI. In DNA form, the CDR3 reads TGTGCCAGCAGTTACTCAGGGGGCAGCTACACCTTC. Its protein is CASSYSGGSYTF.

V usage is TRBV20-1 and J usage is TRBJ2-4; D is tentatively TRBD1 or TRBD2 (5 bases each). The J call could be wrong; TRBJ2-7 is a better fit for the DNA end. Germline V gene sequence: CDR1 DFQATT, CDR2 SNEGSKA (reference sequence). The CDR3 contains 13 residues. For the CDR3, the DNA is TGCAGTGCCACCGGGACGGAGCCCTACGAGCAGTACTTC. Amino acids: CSATGTEPYEQYF.

In its sample, this clonotype was seen once. The gene calls are TRBV12-5 and TRBJ1-5; 8 positions match TRBD1. CDR3 length: 17 residues. Germline CDR1 LGHNT, CDR2 FRNRAP. The junction had 10 bases not matched to a gene; V was cut back by 3 bases and J by 3 bases. The CDR3 loop is CASGFDHGTGTNQPQHF. The CDR3 nucleotides are TGTGCTAGTGGTTTCGACCACGGGACAGGAACCAATCAGCCCCAGCATTTT.

The rearrangement joins TRBV6-1 to TRBJ2-1; tentatively, D is TRBD2 (6 bases). The V end lost 1 base, the J end lost 7 bases, and 11 bases lay between the germline ends. The CDR3 totals 14 residues. Germline V gene data show CDR1 as MNHNS and CDR2 as SASEGT. Here the CDR3 reads CASSEVGGRNEQFF. The CDR3 nucleotides are TGTGCCAGCAGTGAAGTCGGGGGTAGAAATGAGCAGTTCTTC.

This clonotype was found a few times. The chain recombines TRBV5-1 with TRBJ1-4; TRBD1 matches at 8 bases. The J segment lost 4 bases and the V segment lost 4 bases, leaving 12 bases of the junction unmatched. This CDR3 is 17 amino acids long. Germline lookup yields CDR1 SGHRS and CDR2 YFSETQ. The CDR3 DNA reads TGCGCCAGCAGCCCCCGGACAGGGTCCTTTGGTAATGAAAAACTGTTTTTT. Amino acids: CASSPRTGSFGNEKLFF.

Concerning this clonotype: One junction end does not reproduce the germline sequence, and a read error may be involved. The gene calls are TRBV29-1 and TRBJ2-7; D call uncertain. The germline V gene encodes CDR1 SQVTM and CDR2 ANQGSEA. The length of the CDR3 is 11 residues. CDR3: CSAEEAYEQYF. In DNA, the CDR3 is TGCAGCGCTGAAGAAGCCTACGAGCAGTACTTC.

This clonotype was observed once. The V gene is TRBV18, the J gene TRBJ2-5, with no clear D. The end of the DNA fits TRBJ2-4 better, so the J call may be wrong. In germline, CDR1 is KGHSH, CDR2 LQKENI. The CDR3 totals 12 residues. Written as DNA, the CDR3 is TGTGCCAGCTCACCAATGACAAACATTCAGTACTTC. Translation gives CASSPMTNIQYF.

This clonotype turned up a few times. The chain combines TRBV29-1 with TRBJ1-2; 8 bases map to TRBD1. The CDR3 is 15 residues long. The germline V gene encodes CDR1 SQVTM and CDR2 ANQGSEA. V shed 6 bases, J shed 8 bases, and the junction held 17 bases outside the gene matches. CDR3 region: CSVGSLLDRGRGYTF. CDR3 in DNA: TGCAGCGTCGGATCCTTACTCGACAGGGGTCGCGGCTACACCTTC.

In regard to this clonotype: The junction does not match germline at one end; this may be a read error. CDR3 DNA: TGCGCTAGCAGCCTGGGACAAAGCTACAATGAGCAGTACTTC. It encodes CASSLGQSYNEQYF. The rearrangement uses TRBV5-1 and TRBJ2-5, with D possibly matching TRBD1 (6 bases). The germline V gene has CDR1 SGHRS and CDR2 YFSETQ. This CDR3 is built from 14 residues.

This clonotype showed up just a few times. V gene TRBV25-1 combines with J gene TRBJ2-7; tentative D call: TRBD1 (6 bases). This CDR3 has 13 residues. Per the germline V gene, CDR1 is MGHDK and CDR2 is SYGVNS. V shed 1 base and J shed 6 bases, with 10 bases lying between them. The CDR3 protein is CASSEFGGREQYF. In nucleotides, the CDR3 is TGTGCCAGCAGTGAATTTGGGGGCCGCGAGCAGTACTTC.

This rearrangement joins TRBV12-3 or TRBV12-4 to TRBJ1-2; D is undetermined. CDR3 length: 12 amino acids. Trimming took off 2 bases at V and 4 bases at J, with 5 bases between the two ends. The CDR3 sequence is CASSLYLYGYTF. The CDR3 DNA follows: TGTGCCAGCAGTTTATACCTCTATGGCTACACCTTC.

This clonotype was recorded a few times. The rearrangement links TRBV7-2 to TRBJ2-3; 14 nucleotides align to TRBD2. V lost 4 bases to trimming and J lost 3 bases; unmatched junction nucleotides: 6. Germline-derived CDR1 and CDR2 are SGHTA and FQGNSA. The length of the CDR3 is 17 residues. CDR3 nucleotide sequence: TGTGCCAGCAGCTCACGGACTAGCGGGGGGAAAACAGATACGCAGTATTTT. Translating gives CASSSRTSGGKTDTQYF.

This clonotype has a handful of counts. The chain employs TRBV24-1 and TRBJ2-7; D might be TRBD1 or TRBD2, each matching 5 bases. The V end lost 3 bases, the J end lost 5 bases, and 13 bases lay between the germline ends. There are 14 residues in the CDR3. CDR1 and CDR2 (germline): KGHDR, SFDVKD. The CDR3 nucleotides read TGTGCCACCAGTGATCGGACTGGGGGTAACGAGCAGTACTTC. Its protein product is CATSDRTGGNEQYF.